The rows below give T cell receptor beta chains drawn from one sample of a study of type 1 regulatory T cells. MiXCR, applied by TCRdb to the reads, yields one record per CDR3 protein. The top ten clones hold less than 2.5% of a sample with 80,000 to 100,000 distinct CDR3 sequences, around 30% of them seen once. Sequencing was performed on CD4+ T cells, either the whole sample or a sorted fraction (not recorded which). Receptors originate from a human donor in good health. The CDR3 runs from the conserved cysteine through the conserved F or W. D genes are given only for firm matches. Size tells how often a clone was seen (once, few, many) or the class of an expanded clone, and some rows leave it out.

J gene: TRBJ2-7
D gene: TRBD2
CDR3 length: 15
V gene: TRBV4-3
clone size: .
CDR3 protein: CASSHGLDGSYEQYF
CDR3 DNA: TGCGCCAGCAGCCACGGACTAGACGGCTCCTACGAGCAGTACTTC

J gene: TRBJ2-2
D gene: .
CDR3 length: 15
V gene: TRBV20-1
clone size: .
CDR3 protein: CSASTAAANTGELFF
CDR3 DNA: TGCAGTGCTAGTACGGCGGCAGCGAACACCGGGGAGCTGTTTTTT

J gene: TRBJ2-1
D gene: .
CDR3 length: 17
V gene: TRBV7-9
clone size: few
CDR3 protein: CASTTSTGGGAYNEQFF
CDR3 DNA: TGTGCCAGCACCACAAGTACCGGAGGGGGAGCATACAATGAGCAGTTCTTC

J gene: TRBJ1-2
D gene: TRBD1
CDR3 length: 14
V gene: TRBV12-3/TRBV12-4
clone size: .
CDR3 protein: CTSSPRQGASGYTF
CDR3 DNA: TGTACCAGCAGTCCCCGACAGGGGGCATCTGGCTACACCTTC

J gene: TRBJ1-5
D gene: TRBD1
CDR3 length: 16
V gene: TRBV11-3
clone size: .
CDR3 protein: CASSLVGRGFVQPQHF
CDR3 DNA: TGTGCCAGCAGCTTAGTGGGCAGGGGGTTTGTGCAGCCCCAGCATTTT

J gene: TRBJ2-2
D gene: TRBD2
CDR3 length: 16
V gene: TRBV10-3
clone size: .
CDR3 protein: CAHRGVSGRGTGELFF
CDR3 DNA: TGTGCCCACCGGGGGGTCAGTGGGAGAGGGACCGGGGAGCTGTTTTTT

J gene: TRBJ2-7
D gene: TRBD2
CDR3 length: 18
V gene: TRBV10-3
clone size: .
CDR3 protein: CAISESPGLADSSYEQYF
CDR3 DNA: TGTGCCATCAGTGAGTCCCCGGGACTAGCGGATAGTTCCTACGAGCAGTACTTC

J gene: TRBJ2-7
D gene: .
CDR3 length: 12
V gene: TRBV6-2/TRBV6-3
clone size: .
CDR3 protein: CASSWTTSEQYF
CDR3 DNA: TGTGCCAGCAGTTGGACGACTAGCGAGCAGTACTTC

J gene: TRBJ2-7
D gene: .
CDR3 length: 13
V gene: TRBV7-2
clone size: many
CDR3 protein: CASSPDRAYEQYF
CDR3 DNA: TGTGCCAGCAGCCCCGACAGAGCCTACGAGCAGTACTTC

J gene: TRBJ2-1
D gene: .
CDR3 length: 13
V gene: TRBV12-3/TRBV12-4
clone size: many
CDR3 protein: CASTWSQRNEQFF
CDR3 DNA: TGTGCCAGCACCTGGTCCCAGCGGAATGAGCAGTTCTTC

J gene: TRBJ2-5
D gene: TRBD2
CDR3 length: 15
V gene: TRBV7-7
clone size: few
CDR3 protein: CASSPRGGEQETQYF
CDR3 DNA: TGTGCCAGCAGCCCCCGCGGGGGTGAGCAAGAGACCCAGTACTTC

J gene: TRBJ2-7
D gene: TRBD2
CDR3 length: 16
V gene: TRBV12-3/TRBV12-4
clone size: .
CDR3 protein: CASSPRLAGGPYEQYF
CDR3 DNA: TGTGCCAGCAGCCCCAGACTAGCGGGAGGGCCCTACGAGCAGTACTTC

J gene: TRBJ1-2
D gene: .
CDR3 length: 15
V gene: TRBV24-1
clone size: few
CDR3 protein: CATSDLQGRATGYTF
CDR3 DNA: TGTGCCACCAGTGATTTGCAGGGCAGGGCGACTGGCTACACCTTC

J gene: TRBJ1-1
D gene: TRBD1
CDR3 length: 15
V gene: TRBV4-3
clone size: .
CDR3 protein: CASSQTDRGNTEAFF
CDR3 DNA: TGCGCCAGCAGCCAAACCGACAGGGGGAACACTGAAGCTTTCTTT

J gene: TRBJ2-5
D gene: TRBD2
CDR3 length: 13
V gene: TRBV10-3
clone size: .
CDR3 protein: CAVGGALYETQYF
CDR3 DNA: TGTGCGGTCGGGGGGGCATTATACGAGACCCAGTACTTC

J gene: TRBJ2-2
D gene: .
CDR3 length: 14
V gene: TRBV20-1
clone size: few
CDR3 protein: CSAGAGTGTGELFF
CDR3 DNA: TGCAGTGCTGGAGCGGGCACGGGCACCGGGGAGCTGTTTTTT

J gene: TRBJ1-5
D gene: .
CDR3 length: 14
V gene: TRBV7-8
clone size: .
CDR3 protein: CASSLETGYQPQHF
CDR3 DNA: TGTGCCAGCAGCTTAGAAACGGGGTATCAGCCCCAGCATTTT

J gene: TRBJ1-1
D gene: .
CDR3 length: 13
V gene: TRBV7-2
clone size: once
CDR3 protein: CASSAVQAAEAFF
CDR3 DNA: TGTGCCAGCAGCGCGGTCCAGGCTGCTGAAGCTTTCTTT

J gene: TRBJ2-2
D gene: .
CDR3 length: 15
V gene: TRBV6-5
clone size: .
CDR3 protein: CASSYFSGATGELFF
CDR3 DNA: TGTGCCAGCAGTTACTTCTCAGGGGCCACCGGGGAGCTGTTTTTT

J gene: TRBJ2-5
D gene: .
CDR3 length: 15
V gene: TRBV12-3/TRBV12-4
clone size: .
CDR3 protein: CASSSDGRPGETQYF
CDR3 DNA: TGTGCCAGCAGTTCGGACGGCCGACCCGGAGAGACCCAGTACTTC

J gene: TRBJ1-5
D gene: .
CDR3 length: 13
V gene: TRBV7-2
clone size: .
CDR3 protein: CASSSGPNQPQHF
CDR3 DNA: TGTGCCAGCAGTTCAGGGCCCAATCAGCCCCAGCATTTT

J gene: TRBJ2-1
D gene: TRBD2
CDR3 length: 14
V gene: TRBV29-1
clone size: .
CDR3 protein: CSAGLGSSYNEQFF
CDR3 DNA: TGCAGCGCCGGACTAGGATCCTCCTACAATGAGCAGTTCTTC

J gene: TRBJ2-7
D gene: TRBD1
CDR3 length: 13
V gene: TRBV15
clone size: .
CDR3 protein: CATSRGTGPQRYF
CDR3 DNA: TGTGCCACCAGCAGAGGGACAGGGCCCCAGCGGTACTTC

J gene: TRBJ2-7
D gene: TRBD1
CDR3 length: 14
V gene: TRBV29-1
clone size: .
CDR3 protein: CSVHKTTGGYEQYF
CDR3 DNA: TGCAGCGTCCACAAAACCACAGGGGGTTACGAGCAGTACTTC

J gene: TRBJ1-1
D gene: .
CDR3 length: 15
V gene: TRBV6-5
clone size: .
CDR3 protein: CASIGAGTENTEAFF
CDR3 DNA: TGTGCCAGCATAGGAGCAGGGACTGAGAACACTGAAGCTTTCTTT

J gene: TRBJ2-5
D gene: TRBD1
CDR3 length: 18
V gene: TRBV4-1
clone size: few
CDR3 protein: CASSQRFSGTGVQETQYF
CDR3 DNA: TGCGCCAGCAGCCAGAGGTTTTCCGGGACAGGGGTGCAAGAGACCCAGTACTTC

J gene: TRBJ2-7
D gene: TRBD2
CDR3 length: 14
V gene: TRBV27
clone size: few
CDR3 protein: CASSFASGSYEQYF
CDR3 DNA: TGTGCCAGCAGTTTCGCTAGCGGGAGCTACGAGCAGTACTTC

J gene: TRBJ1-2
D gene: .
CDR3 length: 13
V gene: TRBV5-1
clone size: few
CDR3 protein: CASSRDPSRGYTF
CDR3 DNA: TGCGCCAGCAGCAGGGACCCGAGTAGAGGCTACACCTTC

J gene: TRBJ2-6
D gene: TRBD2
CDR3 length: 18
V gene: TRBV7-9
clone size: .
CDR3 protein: CASTETGLAISGANVLTF
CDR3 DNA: TGTGCCAGCACCGAAACTGGACTAGCAATATCTGGGGCCAACGTCCTGACTTTC

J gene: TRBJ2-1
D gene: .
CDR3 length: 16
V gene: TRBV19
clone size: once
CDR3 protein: CASSIFTGVRVDEQFF
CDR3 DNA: TGTGCCAGTAGTATCTTTACGGGAGTGAGAGTCGATGAGCAGTTCTTC

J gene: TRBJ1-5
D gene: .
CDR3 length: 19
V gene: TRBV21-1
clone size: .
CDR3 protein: CASSAPGGTGLLSNQPQHF
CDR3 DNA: TGTGCCAGCAGCGCCCCAGGGGGGACAGGACTCCTTAGCAATCAGCCCCAGCATTTT

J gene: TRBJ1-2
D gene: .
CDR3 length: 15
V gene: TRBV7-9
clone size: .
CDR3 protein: CASSLAPYTYYGYTF
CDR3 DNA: TGTGCCAGCAGCTTAGCGCCTTACACCTACTATGGCTACACCTTC

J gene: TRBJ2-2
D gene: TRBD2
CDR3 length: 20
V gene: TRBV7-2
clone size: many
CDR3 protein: CASSSNRVSSGISNTGELFF
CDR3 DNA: TGTGCCAGCAGCTCCAATCGGGTATCTAGCGGGATTTCGAACACCGGGGAGCTGTTTTTT

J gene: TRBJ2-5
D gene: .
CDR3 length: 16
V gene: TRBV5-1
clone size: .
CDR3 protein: CASSLGIAVSRETQYF
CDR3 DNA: TGCGCCAGCAGCTTGGGGATAGCTGTTTCGAGGGAGACCCAGTACTTC

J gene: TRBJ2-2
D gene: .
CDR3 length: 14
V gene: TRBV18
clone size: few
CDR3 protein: CASSPLANPGELFF
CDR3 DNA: TGTGCCAGCTCACCACTAGCGAACCCCGGGGAGCTGTTTTTT

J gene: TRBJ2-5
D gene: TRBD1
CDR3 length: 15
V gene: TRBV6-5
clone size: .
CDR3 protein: CASSDPGQGGETQYF
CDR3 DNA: TGTGCCAGCAGTGATCCGGGACAGGGAGGGGAGACCCAGTACTTC

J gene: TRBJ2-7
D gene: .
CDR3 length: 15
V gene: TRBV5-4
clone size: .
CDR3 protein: CASSLEPDSAYEQYF
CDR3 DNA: TGTGCCAGCAGCTTGGAACCGGACAGTGCTTACGAGCAGTACTTC

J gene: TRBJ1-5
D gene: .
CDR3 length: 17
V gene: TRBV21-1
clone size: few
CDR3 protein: CASSKTEGMGFGRPQHF
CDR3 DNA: TGTGCCAGCAGCAAAACCGAGGGGATGGGGTTCGGACGGCCCCAGCATTTT

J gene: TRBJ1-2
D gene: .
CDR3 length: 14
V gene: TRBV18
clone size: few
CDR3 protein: CASSLRDGNYGYTF
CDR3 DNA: TGTGCCAGCTCACTCCGGGACGGGAACTATGGCTACACCTTC

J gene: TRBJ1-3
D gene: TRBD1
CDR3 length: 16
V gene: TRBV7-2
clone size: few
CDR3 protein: CASSLGTGQALDTIYF
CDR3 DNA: TGTGCCAGCAGCTTAGGGACCGGACAGGCATTGGACACCATATATTTT

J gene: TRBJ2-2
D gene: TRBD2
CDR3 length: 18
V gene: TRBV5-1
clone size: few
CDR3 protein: CASSLASSGSGGTGELFF
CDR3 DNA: TGCGCCAGCAGCTTGGCCAGTAGCGGGAGTGGGGGCACCGGGGAGCTGTTTTTT

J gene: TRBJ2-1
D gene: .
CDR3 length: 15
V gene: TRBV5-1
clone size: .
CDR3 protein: CASSSGSPNYNEQFF
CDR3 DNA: TGCGCCAGCAGCTCAGGGAGCCCCAATTACAATGAGCAGTTCTTC

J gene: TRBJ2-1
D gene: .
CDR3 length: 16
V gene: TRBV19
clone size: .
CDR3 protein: CASSVLGGQPHNEQFF
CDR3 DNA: TGTGCCAGTAGTGTCCTGGGGGGGCAACCACACAATGAGCAGTTCTTC

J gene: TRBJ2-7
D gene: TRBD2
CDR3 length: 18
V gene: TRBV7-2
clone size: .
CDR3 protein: CASSPLLGLAGLSYEQHF
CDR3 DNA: TGTGCCAGCAGCCCCCTCCTCGGACTAGCGGGACTCTCCTACGAGCAGCACTTC

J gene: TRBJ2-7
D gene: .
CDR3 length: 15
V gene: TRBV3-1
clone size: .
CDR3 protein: CASSRQGTGSYEQYF
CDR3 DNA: TGTGCCAGCAGCCGTCAGGGGACGGGCTCCTACGAGCAGTACTTC

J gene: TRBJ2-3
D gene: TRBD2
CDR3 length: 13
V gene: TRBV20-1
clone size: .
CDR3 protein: CSALSGGPDTQYF
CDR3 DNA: TGCAGTGCGTTGAGCGGGGGCCCAGATACGCAGTATTTT

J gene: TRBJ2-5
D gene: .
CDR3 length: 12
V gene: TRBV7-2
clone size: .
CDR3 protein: CASSFLAKTQYF
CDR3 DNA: TGTGCCAGCAGCTTCCTTGCAAAGACCCAGTACTTC

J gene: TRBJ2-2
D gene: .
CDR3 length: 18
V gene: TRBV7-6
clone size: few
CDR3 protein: CASSLVRVVERDTGELFF
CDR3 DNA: TGTGCCAGCAGCTTAGTACGAGTAGTAGAAAGGGACACCGGGGAGCTGTTTTTT

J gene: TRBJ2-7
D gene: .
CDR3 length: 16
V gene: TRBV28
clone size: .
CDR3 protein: CASSRLRFGGPHEQYF
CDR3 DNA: TGTGCCAGCAGTCGCTTGCGGTTTGGAGGGCCCCACGAGCAGTACTTC

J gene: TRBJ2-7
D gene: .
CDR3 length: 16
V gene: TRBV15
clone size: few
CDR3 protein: CATSSRRLAGSYEQYF
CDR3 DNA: TGTGCCACCAGCTCGCGAAGGCTAGCTGGCTCCTACGAGCAGTACTTC